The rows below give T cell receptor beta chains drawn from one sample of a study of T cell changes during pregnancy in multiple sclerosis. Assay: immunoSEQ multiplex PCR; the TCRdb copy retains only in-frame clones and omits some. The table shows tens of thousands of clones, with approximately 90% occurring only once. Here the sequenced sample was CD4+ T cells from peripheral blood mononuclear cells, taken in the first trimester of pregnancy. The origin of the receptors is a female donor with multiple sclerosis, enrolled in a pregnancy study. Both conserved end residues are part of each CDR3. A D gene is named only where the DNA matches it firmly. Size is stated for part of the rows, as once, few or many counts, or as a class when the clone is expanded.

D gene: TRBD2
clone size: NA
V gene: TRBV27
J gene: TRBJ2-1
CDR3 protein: CASSFFRGRAIYNEQFF
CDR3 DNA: TGTGCCAGCAGTTTTTTTCGGGGGAGGGCTATCTACAATGAGCAGTTCTTC

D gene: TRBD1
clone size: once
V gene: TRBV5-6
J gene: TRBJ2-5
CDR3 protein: CASSLQGARETQYF
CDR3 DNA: TGTGCCAGCAGCCTACAGGGGGCGAGGGAGACCCAGTACTTC

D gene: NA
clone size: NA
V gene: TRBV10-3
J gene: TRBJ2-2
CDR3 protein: CAIHPGEVNTGELFF
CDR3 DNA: TGTGCCATCCACCCAGGGGAAGTGAACACCGGGGAGCTGTTTTTT

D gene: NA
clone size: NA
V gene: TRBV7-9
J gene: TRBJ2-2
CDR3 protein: CASSLGTGTPTGELFF
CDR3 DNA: TGTGCCAGCAGCCTAGGGACCGGGACACCGACCGGGGAGCTGTTTTTT

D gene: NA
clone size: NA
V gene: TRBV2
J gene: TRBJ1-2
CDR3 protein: CASSGQGIINYGYTF
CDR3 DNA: TGTGCCAGCAGTGGCCAGGGAATCATTAACTATGGCTACACCTTC

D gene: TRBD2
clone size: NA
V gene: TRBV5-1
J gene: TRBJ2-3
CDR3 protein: CASSVGLAGGTDTQYF
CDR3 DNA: TGCGCCAGCAGCGTCGGACTAGCGGGAGGCACAGATACGCAGTATTTT

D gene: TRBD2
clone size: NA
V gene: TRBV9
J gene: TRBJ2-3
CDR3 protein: CASSVLPGLAGAGPDTQYF
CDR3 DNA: TGTGCCAGCAGCGTTCTTCCGGGACTAGCGGGAGCGGGACCAGATACGCAGTATTTT

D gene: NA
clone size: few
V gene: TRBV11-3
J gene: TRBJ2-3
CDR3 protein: CASSTEAGDTQYF
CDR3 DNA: TGTGCCAGCAGCACCGAGGCTGGGGATACGCAGTATTTT

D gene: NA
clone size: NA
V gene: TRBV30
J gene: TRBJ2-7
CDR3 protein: CAWSTGPYEQYF
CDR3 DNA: TGTGCCTGGAGTACAGGGCCCTACGAGCAGTACTTC

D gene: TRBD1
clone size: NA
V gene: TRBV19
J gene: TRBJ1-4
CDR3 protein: CATSDRRNEKLFF
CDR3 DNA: TGTGCCACCTCGGACAGGAGAAATGAAAAACTGTTTTTT

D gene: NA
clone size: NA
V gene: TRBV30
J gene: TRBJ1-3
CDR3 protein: CAWSVRRGTGNTIYF
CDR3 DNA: TGTGCCTGGAGTGTACGGCGGGGTACTGGAAACACCATATATTTT

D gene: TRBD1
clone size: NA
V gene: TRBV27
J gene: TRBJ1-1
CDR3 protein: CASSSSGGTEAFF
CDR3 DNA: TGTGCCAGCAGTTCCTCAGGGGGTACTGAAGCTTTCTTT

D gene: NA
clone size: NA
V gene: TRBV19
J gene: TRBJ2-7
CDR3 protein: CASSISAQGYSYEQYF
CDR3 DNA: TGTGCCAGTAGTATAAGTGCCCAGGGGTACTCCTACGAGCAGTACTTC

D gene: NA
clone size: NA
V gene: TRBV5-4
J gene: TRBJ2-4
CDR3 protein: CASSLSPGGMDIQYF
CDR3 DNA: TGTGCCAGCAGCCTCTCCCCAGGGGGGATGGACATTCAGTACTTC

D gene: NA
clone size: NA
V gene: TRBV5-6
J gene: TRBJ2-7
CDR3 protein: CASSLVRGYEQYF
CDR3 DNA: TGTGCCAGCAGCTTGGTTAGGGGTTACGAGCAGTACTTC

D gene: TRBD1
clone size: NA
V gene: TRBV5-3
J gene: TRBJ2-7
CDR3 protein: CARSPRTGGLVGSEQYF
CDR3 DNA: TGTGCCAGAAGCCCCCGTACAGGGGGCTTGGTGGGGAGCGAGCAGTACTTC

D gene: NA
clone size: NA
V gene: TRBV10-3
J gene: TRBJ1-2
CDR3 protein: CAISESTGSNYGYTF
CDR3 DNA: TGTGCCATCAGTGAGTCAACAGGGTCGAACTATGGCTACACCTTC

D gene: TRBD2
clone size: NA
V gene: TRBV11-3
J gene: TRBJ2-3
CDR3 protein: CASSPPGAGESDTQYF
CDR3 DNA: TGTGCCAGCAGCCCCCCCGGGGCGGGAGAGTCAGATACGCAGTATTTT

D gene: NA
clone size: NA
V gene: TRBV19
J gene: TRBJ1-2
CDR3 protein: CASSGSNYGYTF
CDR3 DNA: TGTGCCAGTTCAGGGTCTAACTATGGCTACACCTTC

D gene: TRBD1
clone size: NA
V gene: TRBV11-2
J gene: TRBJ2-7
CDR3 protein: CASSLAGTGPTYEQYF
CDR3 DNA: TGTGCCAGCAGCTTAGCCGGGACAGGACCTACCTACGAGCAGTACTTC

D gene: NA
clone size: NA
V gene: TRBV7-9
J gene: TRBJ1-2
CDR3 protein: CASSLGTNYGYTF
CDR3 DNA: TGTGCCAGCAGCTTAGGCACAAACTATGGCTACACCTTC

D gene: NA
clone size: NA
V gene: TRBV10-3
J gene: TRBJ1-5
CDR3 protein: CAISESGGQNQPQHF
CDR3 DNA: TGTGCCATCAGTGAGTCGGGGGGGCAGAATCAGCCCCAGCATTTT

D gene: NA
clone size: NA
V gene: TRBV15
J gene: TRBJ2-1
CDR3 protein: CATSRDSGPYNEQFF
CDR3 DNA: TGTGCCACCAGCAGAGATAGTGGTCCCTACAATGAGCAGTTCTTC

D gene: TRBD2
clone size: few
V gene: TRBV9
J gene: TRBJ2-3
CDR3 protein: CASSVEGLAGGLADTQYF
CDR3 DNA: TGTGCCAGCAGCGTAGAGGGACTAGCGGGGGGACTCGCAGATACGCAGTATTTT

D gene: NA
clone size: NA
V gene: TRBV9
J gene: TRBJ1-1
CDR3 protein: CASSVAGNTEAFF
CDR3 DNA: TGTGCCAGCAGCGTAGCCGGGAACACTGAAGCTTTCTTT

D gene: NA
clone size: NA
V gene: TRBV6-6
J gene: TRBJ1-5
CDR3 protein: CASSYLPLEGNQPQHF
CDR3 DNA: TGTGCCAGCAGTTACCTTCCTTTGGAGGGCAATCAGCCCCAGCATTTT

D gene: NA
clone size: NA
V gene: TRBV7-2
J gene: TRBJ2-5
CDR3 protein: CASSLVWSGGHQETQYF
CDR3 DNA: TGTGCCAGCAGCTTAGTTTGGAGTGGGGGCCACCAAGAGACCCAGTACTTC

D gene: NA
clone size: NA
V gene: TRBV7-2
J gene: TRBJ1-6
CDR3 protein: CASSLDRNSPLHF
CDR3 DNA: TGTGCCAGCAGCTTAGACAGGAATTCACCCCTCCACTTT

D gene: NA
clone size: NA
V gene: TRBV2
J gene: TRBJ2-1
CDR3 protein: CASSSRSSYNEQFF
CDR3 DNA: TGTGCCAGCAGCTCGCGCTCTAGCTACAATGAGCAGTTCTTC

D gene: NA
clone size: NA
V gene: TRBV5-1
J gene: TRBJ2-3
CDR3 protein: CASSLTRGNTQYF
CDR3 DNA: TGCGCCAGCAGCTTAACCAGGGGAAATACGCAGTATTTT

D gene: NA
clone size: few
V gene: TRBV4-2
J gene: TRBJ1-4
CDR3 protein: CASRGSGNEKLFF
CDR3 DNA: TGTGCCAGCAGGGGGTCAGGGAATGAAAAACTGTTTTTT